This TCR beta chain was recorded in a study of CD4 T cells in relation to SARS-CoV-2 and coronaviruses. Concerning this clone itself: Its specificity is not known.

CD4 enrichment then naive enrichment separated naive from memory CD4+ cells. The CDR3 runs to 13 residues. Germline values: CDR1 SGDLS, CDR2 YYNGEE. J lost 13 bases, V lost 3 bases, and 9 bases had no gene match. Assay: immunoSEQ multiplex PCR; the TCRdb copy retains only in-frame clones and omits some. The sample consists of some 45,000 clones, over 70% of them appearing once. The origin of this receptor is an adult with COVID-19. The chain couples TRBV9 to TRBJ2-1, with TRBD2 matching over 8 bases. The sample comprised naive CD4+ T cells from PBMCs, cultured in vitro. Subset defined: naive CD4+ T cells isolated by negative enrichment. The CDR3 DNA sequence: TGTGCCAGCAGCGCGGTTACTAGCGGCCGTCAGTTCTTC. It translates to CASSAVTSGRQFF.